This T cell receptor (beta chain) was identified during a study of T-cell memory formation after mild COVID-19. Study at large: Clusters were largely donor specific.

Germline values: CDR1 SGHRS, CDR2 YFSETQ. The CDR3 covers 14 residues. The V end was cut by 1 base, the J end by 6 bases, with 11 bases between. Findings and limits, study-wide: Memory sampled before infection contained some responding clones, suggesting cross-reactive memory joined.

UMIs and sample barcodes were carried by the TCR alpha and TCR beta cDNA libraries that 5'RACE produced using constant-segment primers. TCRdb reanalysed the 5' RACE reads using MiXCR and keeps one entry per CDR3 protein. The sample holds roughly 300,000 distinct CDR3 sequences, around 15% seen once. This clonotype was counted only a few times. Its antigen remains unknown. The sample consisted of PBMCs or a T cell subset sorted from them (not recorded which). The rearrangement links TRBV5-1 to TRBJ2-1; D call uncertain. This clonotype was obtained from a man aged 18 to 35 who had mild COVID-19 (a few samples of this study predate the infection). Cell type and time point are not known. DNA for the CDR3: TGCGCCAGCAGCTTGAGGACCTTACTCAATGAGCAGTTCTTC. As protein: CASSLRTLLNEQFF. The full variable domain, rest sourced from reference TRBV5-1 and TRBJ2-1, is KAGVTQTPRYLIKTRGQQVTLSCSPISGHRSVSWYQQTPGQGLQFLFEYFSETQRNKGNFPGRFSGRQFSNSRSEMNVSTLELGDSALYLCASSLRTLLNEQFFGPGTRLTVL.